This TCR beta chain was recovered during a study of cytomegalovirus exposure and HLA in healthy donors. CDR1 is SGHAT, CDR2 FQNNGV, per germline. J was trimmed by 2 bases and V by 5 bases; bases with no gene match: 9. The CDR3 covers 16 residues. Primers included in the PCR were 60 Vbeta and 13 Jbeta primers. Libraries were prepared by immunoSEQ multiplex PCR; TCRdb keeps only in-frame clonotypes and omits some of them. The table records over 100,000 clones, roughly 77% of them present only once. The chain links TRBV11-2 to TRBJ2-3; 8 bases align to TRBD2. The clonotype was recovered from a man aged 30-40 years in good health and CMV-seronegative. Specimen: PBMCs. The CDR3 DNA reads as TGTGCCAGCAGCGCGCGTAGCGGGGAGGCCACAGATACGCAGTATTTT. Translated: CASSARSGEATDTQYF.